This is a list of T cell receptor beta chains from one sample in a study of cytomegalovirus exposure and HLA in healthy donors. The assay was immunoSEQ multiplex PCR, and TCRdb's table has in-frame clones only and misses some. The sample shows 150,000 to 200,000 clones, 81% of them seen only once. The sample consisted of PBMCs. These receptors originate from a woman between 18 and 30 years old in good health and CMV-seropositive. CDR3s include the opening cysteine and the closing phenylalanine or tryptophan. A D gene is named only where the DNA matches it firmly. Size tells how often a clone was seen (once, few, many) or the class of an expanded clone, and some rows leave it out.

J	D	V	length	size	CDR3
TRBJ1-4	TRBD1	TRBV6-6	15	few	CASSSDRVRDEKLFF
TRBJ2-3	NA	TRBV6-1	12	NA	CASSYTTDTQYF
TRBJ1-5	TRBD1	TRBV6-6	14	NA	CASRKGQLNQPQHF
TRBJ1-4	NA	TRBV5-6	14	NA	CASGWRGRSEKLFF
TRBJ2-3	TRBD2	TRBV5-1	15	NA	CASSGLAGGPDTQYF
TRBJ2-7	TRBD1	TRBV4-3	11	NA	CASGRGSEQYF
TRBJ2-5	TRBD2	TRBV11-2	16	NA	CASSSRAGALQETQYF
TRBJ1-4	NA	TRBV5-1	15	NA	CASSLDGVREEKLFF
TRBJ2-2	NA	TRBV2	17	NA	CASSESDERAYTGELFF
TRBJ2-6	TRBD1	TRBV29-1	16	NA	CSVVGTGGSGANGLTF
TRBJ1-5	TRBD1	TRBV4-3	15	NA	CASSQDQGGFQPQHF
TRBJ2-7	TRBD2	TRBV9	15	NA	CASSVGAGGSYEQYF
TRBJ1-5	NA	TRBV6-6	14	NA	CASSYSPGGQPQHF
TRBJ1-5	NA	TRBV19	15	NA	CASSILLNSNQPQHF
TRBJ1-3	NA	TRBV11-2	16	NA	CASSSTGTLSGNTIYF
TRBJ1-5	NA	TRBV6-6	16	NA	CASSRGRAQGNQPQHF
TRBJ1-2	NA	TRBV19	15	NA	CASTPEFRVSYGYTF
TRBJ2-7	NA	TRBV2	16	once	CASSDGGRGFPYEQYF
TRBJ2-7	TRBD1	TRBV30	17	few	CAWTPGGQGPGGYEQYF
TRBJ1-2	TRBD1	TRBV28	15	NA	CASSMWDRGDYGYTF
TRBJ1-2	NA	TRBV21-1	17	NA	CASSAKGETGSNGGYTF
TRBJ1-5	NA	TRBV27	14	NA	CASSFPSPLNPQHF
TRBJ2-3	TRBD2	TRBV9	15	NA	CASSGTSGGPDTQYF